This T cell receptor (beta chain) was captured by sequencing in a study of blood T cell repertoires in COVID-19. Study-level information: Acute-phase and convalescent COVID-19 samples originated in the United States, Italy and Spain. T cells, B-cell-depleted T cells, or PBMCs provided the cDNA or gDNA that served as material.

Source study methods: Amplification of reference gene primers provided the estimated nucleated cell counts. Only in-frame clones appear in the TCRdb table, and some are missing; sequencing was by immunoSEQ multiplex PCR. The V and J calls and clone size come from that table; D and trimming were worked out from the DNA. The sample holds approximately 91,000 clones, under 85% seen once. The receptor was isolated from a man between 65 and 80 years old with acute or convalescent COVID-19. The sample taken for sequencing was peripheral blood.

In nucleotides, the CDR3 is TGTGCCAGTAGTCCGGGAGGGCCATGGGATGAGCAGTTCTTC. Translation: CASSPGGPWDEQFF. The rearrangement uses TRBV19 and TRBJ2-1; 8 bases line up with TRBD2. The trim removed 5 bases at V and 8 bases at J, leaving 8 bases unmatched. CDR1 LNHDA and CDR2 SQIVND come from the germline V gene (reference sequence). The CDR3 has 14 residues.